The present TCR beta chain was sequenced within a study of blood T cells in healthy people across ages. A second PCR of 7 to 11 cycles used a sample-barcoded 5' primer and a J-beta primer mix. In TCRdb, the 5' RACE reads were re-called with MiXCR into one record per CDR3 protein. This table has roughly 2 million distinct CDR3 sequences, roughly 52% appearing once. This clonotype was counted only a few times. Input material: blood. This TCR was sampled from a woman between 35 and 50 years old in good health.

The CDR3 region has the DNA TGCGCCAGCAGCTTGGCCGTAGGGACCCTTCAAGAGACCCAGTACTTC. This codes for CASSLAVGTLQETQYF. This chain connects TRBV5-1 to TRBJ2-5, with D tentatively TRBD1 or TRBD2 (5 bases each). Germline CDR1 and CDR2: SGHRS and YFSETQ. This CDR3 contains 16 residues. V was cut by 0 bases and J by 2 bases, with 14 bases left in between.